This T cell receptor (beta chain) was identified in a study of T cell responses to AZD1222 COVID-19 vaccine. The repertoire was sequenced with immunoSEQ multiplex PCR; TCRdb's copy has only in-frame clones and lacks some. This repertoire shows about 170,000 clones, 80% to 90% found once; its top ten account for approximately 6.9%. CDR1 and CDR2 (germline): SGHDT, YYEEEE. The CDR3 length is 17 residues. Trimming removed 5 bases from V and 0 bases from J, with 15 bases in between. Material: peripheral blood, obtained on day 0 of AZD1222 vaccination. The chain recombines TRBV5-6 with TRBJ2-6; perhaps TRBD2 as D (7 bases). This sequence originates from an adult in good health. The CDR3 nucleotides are TGTGCCAGCAGGGGGGGGCCAGTTTACTCTGGGGCCAACGTCCTGACTTTC. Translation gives CASRGGPVYSGANVLTF. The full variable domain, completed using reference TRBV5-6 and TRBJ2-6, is DAGVTQSPTHLIKTRGQQVTLRCSPKSGHDTVSWYQQALGQGPQFIFQYYEEEERQRGNFPDRFSGHQFPNYSSELNVNALLLGDSALYLCASRGGPVYSGANVLTFGAGSRLTVL.